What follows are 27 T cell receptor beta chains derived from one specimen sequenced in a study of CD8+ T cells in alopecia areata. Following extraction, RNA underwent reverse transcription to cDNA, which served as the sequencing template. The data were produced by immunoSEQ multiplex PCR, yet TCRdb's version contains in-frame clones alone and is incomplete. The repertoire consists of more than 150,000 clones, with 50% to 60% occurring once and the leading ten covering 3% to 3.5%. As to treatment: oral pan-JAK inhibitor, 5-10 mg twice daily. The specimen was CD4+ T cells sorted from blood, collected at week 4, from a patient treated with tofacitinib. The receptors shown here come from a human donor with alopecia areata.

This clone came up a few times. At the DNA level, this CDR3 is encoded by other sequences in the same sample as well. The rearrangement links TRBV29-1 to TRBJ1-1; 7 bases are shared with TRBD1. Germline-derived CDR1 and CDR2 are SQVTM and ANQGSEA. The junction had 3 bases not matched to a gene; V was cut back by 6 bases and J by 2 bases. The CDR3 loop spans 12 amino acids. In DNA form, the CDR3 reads TGCAGCGTAAACAGGGGTAACACTGAAGCTTTCTTT. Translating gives CSVNRGNTEAFF.

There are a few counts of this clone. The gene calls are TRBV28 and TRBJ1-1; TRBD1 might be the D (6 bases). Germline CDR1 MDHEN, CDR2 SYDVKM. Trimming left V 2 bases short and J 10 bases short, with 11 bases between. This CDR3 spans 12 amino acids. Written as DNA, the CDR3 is TGTGCCAGCAGTTTAACAGGGAGGCCAGCTTTCTTT. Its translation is CASSLTGRPAFF.

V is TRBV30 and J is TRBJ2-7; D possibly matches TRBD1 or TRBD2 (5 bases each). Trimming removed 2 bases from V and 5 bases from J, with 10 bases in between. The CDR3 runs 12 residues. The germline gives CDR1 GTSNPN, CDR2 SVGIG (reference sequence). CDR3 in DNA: TGTGCCTGGAGTTGGGGACCGGACGAGCAGTACTTC. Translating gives CAWSWGPDEQYF. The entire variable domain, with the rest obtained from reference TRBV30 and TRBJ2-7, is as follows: SQTIHQWPATLVQPVGSPLSLECTVEGTSNPNLYWYRQAAGRGLQLLFYSVGIGQISSEVPQNLSASRPQDRQFILSSKKLLLSDSGFYLCAWSWGPDEQYFGPGTRLTVT.

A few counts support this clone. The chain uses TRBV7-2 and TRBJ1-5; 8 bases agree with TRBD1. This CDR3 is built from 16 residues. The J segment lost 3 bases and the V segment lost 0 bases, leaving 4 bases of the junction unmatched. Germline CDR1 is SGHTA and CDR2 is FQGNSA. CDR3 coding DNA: TGTGCCAGCAGCTTAGCGGCCAGGGGGCCCAATCAGCCCCAGCATTTT. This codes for CASSLAARGPNQPQHF.

In DNA, the CDR3 is TGTGCCAGCAGCCAAGGTAGCGGGGGTGGGCAAGAGACCCAGTACTTC. The encoded protein is CASSQGSGGGQETQYF. The rearrangement joins TRBV4-2 to TRBJ2-5, with 9 bases fitting TRBD2. The V segment lost 1 base and the J segment 2 bases; nucleotides outside the gene matches: 5. The CDR3 consists of 16 residues. Germline V lookup: CDR1 LGHNA, CDR2 YNFKEQ.

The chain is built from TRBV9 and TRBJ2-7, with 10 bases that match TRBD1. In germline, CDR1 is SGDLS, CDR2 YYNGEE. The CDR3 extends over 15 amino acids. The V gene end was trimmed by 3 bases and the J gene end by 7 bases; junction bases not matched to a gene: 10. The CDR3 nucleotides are TGTGCCAGCAGCGCATCCGGGACAGGGGTGGAAGAGCAGTACTTC. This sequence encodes CASSASGTGVEEQYF.

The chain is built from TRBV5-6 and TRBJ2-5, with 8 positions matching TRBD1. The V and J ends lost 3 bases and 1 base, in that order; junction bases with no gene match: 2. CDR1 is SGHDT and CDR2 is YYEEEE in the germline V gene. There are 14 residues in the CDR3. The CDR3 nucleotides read TGTGCCAGCAGCTCGACAGGGGCCCAAGAGACCCAGTACTTC. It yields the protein CASSSTGAQETQYF.

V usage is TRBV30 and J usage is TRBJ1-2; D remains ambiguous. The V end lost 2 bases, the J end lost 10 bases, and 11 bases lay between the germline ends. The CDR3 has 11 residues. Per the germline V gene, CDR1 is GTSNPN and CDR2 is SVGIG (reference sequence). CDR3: CAWSPSVAYTF. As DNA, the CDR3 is TGTGCCTGGAGTCCTTCCGTCGCCTACACCTTC.

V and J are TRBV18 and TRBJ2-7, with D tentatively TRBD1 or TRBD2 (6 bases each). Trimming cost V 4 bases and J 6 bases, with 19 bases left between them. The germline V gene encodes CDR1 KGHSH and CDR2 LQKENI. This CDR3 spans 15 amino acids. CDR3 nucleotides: TGTGCCAGCTCACGAGGGGGAGGCGAGGGAAGCGAGCAGTACTTC. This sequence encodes CASSRGGGEGSEQYF.

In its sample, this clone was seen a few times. CDR3: CASSPRLVAQDGVSPLHF. Here the CDR3 DNA reads TGTGCCAGCTCACCGAGACTCGTGGCCCAAGATGGGGTTTCACCCCTCCACTTT. V is TRBV18 and J is TRBJ1-6; no clear D. CDR1 KGHSH and CDR2 LQKENI come from the germline V gene. V lost 3 bases, J lost 9 bases, and 24 bases lay in between. The CDR3 extends over 18 amino acids.

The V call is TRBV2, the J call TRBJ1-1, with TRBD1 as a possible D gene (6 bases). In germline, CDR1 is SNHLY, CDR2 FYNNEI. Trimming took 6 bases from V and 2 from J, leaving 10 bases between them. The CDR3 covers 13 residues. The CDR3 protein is CASRVQGNTEAFF. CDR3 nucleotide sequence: TGTGCCAGCAGGGTACAGGGCAACACTGAAGCTTTCTTT.

This chain's CDR3 is CAWSLGSSGSPLHF. For the CDR3, the DNA is TGTGCCTGGAGTTTAGGGTCGTCGGGATCACCCCTCCACTTT. The J gene is TRBJ1-6, the V gene TRBV30; D is undetermined. V shed 2 bases and J shed 10 bases, with 15 bases lying between them. CDR1 is GTSNPN and CDR2 is SVGIG in the germline V gene (reference sequence). The CDR3 is made up of 14 amino acids.

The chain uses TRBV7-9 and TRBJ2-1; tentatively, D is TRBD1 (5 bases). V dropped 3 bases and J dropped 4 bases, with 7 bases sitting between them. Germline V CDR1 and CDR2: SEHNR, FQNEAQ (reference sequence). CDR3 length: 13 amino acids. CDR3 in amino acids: CASSFDSYNEQFF. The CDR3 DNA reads TGTGCCAGCAGCTTCGACAGTTACAATGAGCAGTTCTTC.

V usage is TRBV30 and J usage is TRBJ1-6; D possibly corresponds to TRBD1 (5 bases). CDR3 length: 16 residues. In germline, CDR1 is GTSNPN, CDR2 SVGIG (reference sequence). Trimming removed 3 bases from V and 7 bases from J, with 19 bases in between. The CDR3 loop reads CAWSPRGRAFNSPLHF. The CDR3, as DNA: TGTGCCTGGAGCCCGCGGGGGAGAGCTTTCAATTCACCCCTCCACTTT.

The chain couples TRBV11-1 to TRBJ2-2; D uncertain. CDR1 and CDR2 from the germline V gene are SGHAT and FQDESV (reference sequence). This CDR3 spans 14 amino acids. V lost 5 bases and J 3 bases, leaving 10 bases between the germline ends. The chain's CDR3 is CASSNSQHTGELFF. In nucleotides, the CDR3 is TGTGCCAGCAGCAACAGCCAGCACACCGGGGAGCTGTTTTTT.

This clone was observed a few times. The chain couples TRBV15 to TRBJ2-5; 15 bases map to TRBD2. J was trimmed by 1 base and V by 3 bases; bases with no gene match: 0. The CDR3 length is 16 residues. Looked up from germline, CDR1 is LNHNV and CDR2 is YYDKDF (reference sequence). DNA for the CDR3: TGTGCCACCAGCAGGGGACTAGCGGGGGGCCAAGAGACCCAGTACTTC. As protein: CATSRGLAGGQETQYF.

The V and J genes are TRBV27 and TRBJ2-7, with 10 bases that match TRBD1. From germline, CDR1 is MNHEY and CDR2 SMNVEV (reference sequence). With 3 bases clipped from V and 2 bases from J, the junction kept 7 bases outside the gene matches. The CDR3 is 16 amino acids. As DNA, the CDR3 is TGTGCCAGCAGTTTCTCGATTGGACAGGGGGCCTACGAGCAGTACTTC. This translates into CASSFSIGQGAYEQYF.

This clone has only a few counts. DNA for the CDR3: TGTGCCAGCTCCTACGAGCAGTACTTC. This encodes CASSYEQYF. The chain is built from TRBV3-1 (or the pseudogene TRBV3-2) and TRBJ2-7; D is unclear. Germline CDR1 reads LGHDT; CDR2 reads YNNKEL (reference sequence). Trimming pared 8 bases from V and 1 base from J, leaving 0 bases between. This CDR3 contains 9 residues.

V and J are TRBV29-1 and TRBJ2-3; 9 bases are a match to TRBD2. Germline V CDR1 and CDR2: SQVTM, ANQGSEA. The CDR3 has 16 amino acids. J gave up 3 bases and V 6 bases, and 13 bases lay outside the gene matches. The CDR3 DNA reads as TGCAGCGTAGCCCCCAGGCTAGCGGGGATAACAGATACGCAGTATTTT. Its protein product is CSVAPRLAGITDTQYF.

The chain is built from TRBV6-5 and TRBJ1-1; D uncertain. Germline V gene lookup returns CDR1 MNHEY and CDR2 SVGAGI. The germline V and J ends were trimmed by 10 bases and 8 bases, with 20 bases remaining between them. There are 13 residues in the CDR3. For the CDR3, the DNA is TGTGCCACCCACCAATCACCGGGCGGCGAAGCTTTCTTT. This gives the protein CATHQSPGGEAFF.

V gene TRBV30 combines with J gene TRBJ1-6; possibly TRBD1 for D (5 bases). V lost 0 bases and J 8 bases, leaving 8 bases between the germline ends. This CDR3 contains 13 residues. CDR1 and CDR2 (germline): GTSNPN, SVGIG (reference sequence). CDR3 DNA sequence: TGTGCCTGGAGTGTAATGGGGGATTCACCCCTCCACTTT. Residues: CAWSVMGDSPLHF.

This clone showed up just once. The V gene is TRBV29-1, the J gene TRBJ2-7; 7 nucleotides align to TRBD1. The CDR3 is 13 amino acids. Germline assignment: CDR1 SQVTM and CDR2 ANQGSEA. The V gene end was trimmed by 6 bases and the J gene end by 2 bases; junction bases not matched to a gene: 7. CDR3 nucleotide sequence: TGCAGCGTAGACAGGGTAGGGGCCTACGAGCAGTACTTC. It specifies CSVDRVGAYEQYF.

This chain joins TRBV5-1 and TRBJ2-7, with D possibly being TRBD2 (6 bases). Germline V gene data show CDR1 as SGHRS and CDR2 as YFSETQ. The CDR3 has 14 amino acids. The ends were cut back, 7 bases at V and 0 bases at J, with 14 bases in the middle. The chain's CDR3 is CASGGDGSSYEQYF. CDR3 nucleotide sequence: TGCGCCAGCGGAGGGGACGGGAGCTCCTACGAGCAGTACTTC.

The CDR3 is CAWSVLGSTEAFF. The CDR3 nucleotides read TGTGCCTGGAGTGTACTTGGATCCACTGAAGCTTTCTTT. The rearrangement links TRBV30 to TRBJ1-1; D remains ambiguous. This CDR3 spans 13 amino acids. In germline, CDR1 is GTSNPN, CDR2 SVGIG (reference sequence). V was trimmed by 0 bases and J by 4 bases, leaving 9 bases between them.

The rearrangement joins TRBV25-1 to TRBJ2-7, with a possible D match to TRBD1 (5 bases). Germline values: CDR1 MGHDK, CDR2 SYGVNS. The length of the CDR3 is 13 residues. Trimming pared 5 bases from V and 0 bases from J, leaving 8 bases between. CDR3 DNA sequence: TGTGCCAGCAGTCTCAGGGACTCCTACGAGCAGTACTTC. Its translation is CASSLRDSYEQYF.

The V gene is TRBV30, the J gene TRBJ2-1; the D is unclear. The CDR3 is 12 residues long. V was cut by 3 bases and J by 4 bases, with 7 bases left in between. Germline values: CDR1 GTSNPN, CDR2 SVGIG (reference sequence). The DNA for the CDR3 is TGTGCCTGGAGCGCGCAGTACAATGAGCAGTTCTTC. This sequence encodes CAWSAQYNEQFF.

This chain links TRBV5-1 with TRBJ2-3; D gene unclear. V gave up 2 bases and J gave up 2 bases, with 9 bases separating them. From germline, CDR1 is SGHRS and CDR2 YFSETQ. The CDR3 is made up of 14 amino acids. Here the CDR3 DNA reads TGCGCCAGCAGCTTCGGACGGACCACAGATACGCAGTATTTT. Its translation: CASSFGRTTDTQYF.